The 3 T cell receptor beta chains listed next were all sequenced from one sample in a study of T-cell memory formation after mild COVID-19. In TCRdb, the 5' RACE reads were re-called with MiXCR into one record per CDR3 protein. The table lists approximately 88,000 distinct CDR3 sequences, around a quarter of them singletons. Sequenced sample: PBMCs or a T cell subset sorted from them (not recorded which). The receptor set was obtained from a man between 18 and 35 years old who had mild COVID-19 (a few samples of this study predate the infection). Cell type and time point are not known.

The chain is built from TRBV7-9 and TRBJ2-5; weak D call: TRBD2 (5 bases). CDR1 SEHNR and CDR2 FQNEAQ come from the germline V gene (reference sequence). This CDR3 contains 16 residues. The V and J ends lost 5 bases and 4 bases respectively, with 20 bases between them. The CDR3 here is CASSPPRGSHGETQYF. The CDR3 DNA sequence: TGTGCCAGCAGCCCACCCCGGGGTAGTCACGGAGAGACCCAGTACTTC.

This clonotype was counted only a few times. The chain links TRBV4-3 to TRBJ2-7, with D perhaps TRBD1 or TRBD2 (5 bases each). Looked up from germline, CDR1 is LGHNA and CDR2 is YSLEER. Trimming took off 0 bases at V and 0 bases at J, with 9 bases between the two ends. CDR3 length equals 15 residues. This chain's CDR3 is CASSQEEGSSYEQYF. The CDR3 DNA follows: TGCGCCAGCAGCCAAGAAGAGGGGAGCTCCTACGAGCAGTACTTC.

The V call is TRBV4-1, the J call TRBJ2-2, with D possibly being TRBD1 (6 bases). The CDR3 is 13 residues long. Germline CDR1 is MGHRA and CDR2 is YSYEKL. Trimming took 7 bases from V and 1 from J, leaving 7 bases between them. The DNA for the CDR3 is TGCGCCAGCACCAGGGGGAACACCGGGGAGCTGTTTTTT. It codes for CASTRGNTGELFF.